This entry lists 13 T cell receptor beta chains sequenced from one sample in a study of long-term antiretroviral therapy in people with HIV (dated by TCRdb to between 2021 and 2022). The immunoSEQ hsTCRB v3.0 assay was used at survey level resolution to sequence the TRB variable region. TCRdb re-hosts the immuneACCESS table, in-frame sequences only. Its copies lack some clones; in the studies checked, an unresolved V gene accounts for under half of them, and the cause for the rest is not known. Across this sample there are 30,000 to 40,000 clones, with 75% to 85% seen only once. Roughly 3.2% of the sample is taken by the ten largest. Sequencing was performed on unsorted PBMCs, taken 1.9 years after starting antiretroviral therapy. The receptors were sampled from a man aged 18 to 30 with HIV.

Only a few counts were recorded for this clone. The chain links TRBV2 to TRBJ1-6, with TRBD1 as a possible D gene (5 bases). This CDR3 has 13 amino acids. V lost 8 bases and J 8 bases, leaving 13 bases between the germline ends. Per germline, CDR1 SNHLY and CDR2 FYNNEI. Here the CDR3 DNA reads TGTGCCAGCCGGGACCTTGGGGATTCACCCCTCCACTTT. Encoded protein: CASRDLGDSPLHF.

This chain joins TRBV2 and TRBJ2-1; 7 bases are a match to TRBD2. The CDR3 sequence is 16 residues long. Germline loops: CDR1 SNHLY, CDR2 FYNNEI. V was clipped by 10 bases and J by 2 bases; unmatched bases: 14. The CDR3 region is CATSGPTSLPYNEQFF. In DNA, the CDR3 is TGTGCCACCTCAGGCCCGACTAGCCTTCCCTACAATGAGCAGTTCTTC.

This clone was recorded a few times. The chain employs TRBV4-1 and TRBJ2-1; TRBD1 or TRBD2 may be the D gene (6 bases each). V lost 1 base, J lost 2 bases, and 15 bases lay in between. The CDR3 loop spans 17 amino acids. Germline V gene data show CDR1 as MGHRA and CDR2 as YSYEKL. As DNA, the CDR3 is TGCGCCAGCAGCCAAGGGGTTGCGGGACACCCCTACAATGAGCAGTTCTTC. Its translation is CASSQGVAGHPYNEQFF.

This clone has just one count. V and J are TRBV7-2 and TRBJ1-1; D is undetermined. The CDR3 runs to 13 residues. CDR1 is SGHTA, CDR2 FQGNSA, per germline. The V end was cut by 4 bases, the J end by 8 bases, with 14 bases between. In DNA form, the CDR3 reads TGTGCCAGCAGCTGGGGTAGACTCTCCGAAGCTTTCTTT. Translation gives CASSWGRLSEAFF.

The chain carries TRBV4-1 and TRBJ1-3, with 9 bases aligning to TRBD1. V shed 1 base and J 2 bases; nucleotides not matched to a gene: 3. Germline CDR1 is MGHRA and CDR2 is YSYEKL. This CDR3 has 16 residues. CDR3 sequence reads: CASSQVGDRAGNTIYF. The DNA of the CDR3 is TGCGCCAGCAGCCAAGTCGGGGACAGGGCTGGAAACACCATATATTTT.

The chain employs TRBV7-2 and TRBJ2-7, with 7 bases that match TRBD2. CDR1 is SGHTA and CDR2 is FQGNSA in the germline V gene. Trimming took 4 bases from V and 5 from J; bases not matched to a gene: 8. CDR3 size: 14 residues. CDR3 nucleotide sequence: TGTGCCAGCAGCTCTGAGCTCGGGAGGAACGAGCAGTACTTC. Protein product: CASSSELGRNEQYF.

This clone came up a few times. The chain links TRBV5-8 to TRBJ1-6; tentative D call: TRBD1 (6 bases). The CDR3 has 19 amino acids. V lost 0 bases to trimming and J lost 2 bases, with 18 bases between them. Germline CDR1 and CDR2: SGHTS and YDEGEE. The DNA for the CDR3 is TGTGCCAGCAGCTTGGGACCGGGACATCCTATGACCTATAATTCACCCCTCCACTTT. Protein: CASSLGPGHPMTYNSPLHF.

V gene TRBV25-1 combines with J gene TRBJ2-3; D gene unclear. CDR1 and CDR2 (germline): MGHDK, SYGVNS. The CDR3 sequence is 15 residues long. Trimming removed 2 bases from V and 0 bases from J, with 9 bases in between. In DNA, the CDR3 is TGTGCCAGCAGTGAAGGCCGTTCTAGCACAGATACGCAGTATTTT. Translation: CASSEGRSSTDTQYF. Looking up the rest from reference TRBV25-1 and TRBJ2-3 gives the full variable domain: EADIYQTPRYLVIGTGKKITLECSQTMGHDKMYWYQQDPGMELHLIHYSYGVNSTEKGDLSSESTVSRIRTEHFPLTLESARPSHTSQYLCASSEGRSSTDTQYFGPGTRLTVL.

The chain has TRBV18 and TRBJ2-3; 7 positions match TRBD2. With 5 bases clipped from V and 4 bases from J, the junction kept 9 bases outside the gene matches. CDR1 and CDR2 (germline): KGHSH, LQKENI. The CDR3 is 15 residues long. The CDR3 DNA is TGTGCCAGCTCAATACAGCGGGGACCTCCAGATACGCAGTATTTT. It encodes CASSIQRGPPDTQYF. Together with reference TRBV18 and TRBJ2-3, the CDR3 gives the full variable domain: NAGVMQNPRHLVRRRGQEARLRCSPMKGHSHVYWYRQLPEEGLKFMVYLQKENIIDESGMPKERFSAEFPKEGPSILRIQQVVRGDSAAYFCASSIQRGPPDTQYFGPGTRLTVL.

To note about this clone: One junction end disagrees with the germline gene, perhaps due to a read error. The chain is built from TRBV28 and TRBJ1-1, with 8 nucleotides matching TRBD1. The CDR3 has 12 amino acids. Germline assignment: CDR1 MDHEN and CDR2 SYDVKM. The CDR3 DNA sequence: TGTGCCAGCAGTTTCACAAGACGACAGGGGAGCTTT. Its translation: CASSFTRRQGSF.

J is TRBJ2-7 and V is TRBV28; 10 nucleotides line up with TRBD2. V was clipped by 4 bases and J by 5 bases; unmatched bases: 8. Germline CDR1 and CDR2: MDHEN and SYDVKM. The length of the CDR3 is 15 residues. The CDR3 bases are TGTGCCAGCAGTTCACTTAGCGGGGGGCTCAACGAGCAGTACTTC. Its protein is CASSSLSGGLNEQYF.

CDR3 bases: TGTGCCAGCAGCTACTACAACCAAGAGACCCAGTACTTC. Translation gives CASSYYNQETQYF. The chain couples TRBV5-4 to TRBJ2-5; the D is unclear. Trimming removed 3 bases at V and 0 bases at J, with 6 bases between. There are 13 residues in the CDR3. Germline V lookup: CDR1 SGHNT, CDR2 YYREEE (reference sequence).

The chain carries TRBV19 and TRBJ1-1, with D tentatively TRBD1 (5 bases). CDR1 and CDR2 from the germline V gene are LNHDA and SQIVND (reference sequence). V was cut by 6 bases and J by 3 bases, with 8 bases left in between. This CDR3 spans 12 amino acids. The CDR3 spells CASRGDYTEAFF. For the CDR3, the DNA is TGTGCCAGTAGGGGGGACTACACTGAAGCTTTCTTT.